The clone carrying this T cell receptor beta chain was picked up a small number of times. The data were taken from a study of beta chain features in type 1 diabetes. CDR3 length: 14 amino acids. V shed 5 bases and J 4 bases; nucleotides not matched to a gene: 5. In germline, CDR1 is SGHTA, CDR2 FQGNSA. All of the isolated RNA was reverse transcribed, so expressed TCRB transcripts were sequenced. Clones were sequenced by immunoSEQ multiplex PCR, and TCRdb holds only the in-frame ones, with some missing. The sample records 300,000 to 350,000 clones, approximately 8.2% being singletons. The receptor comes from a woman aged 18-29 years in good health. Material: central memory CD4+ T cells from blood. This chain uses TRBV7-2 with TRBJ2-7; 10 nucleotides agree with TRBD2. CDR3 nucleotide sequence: TGTGCCAGCAGCCCTGGGACTAGCGTTTACGAGCAGTACTTC. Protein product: CASSPGTSVYEQYF.